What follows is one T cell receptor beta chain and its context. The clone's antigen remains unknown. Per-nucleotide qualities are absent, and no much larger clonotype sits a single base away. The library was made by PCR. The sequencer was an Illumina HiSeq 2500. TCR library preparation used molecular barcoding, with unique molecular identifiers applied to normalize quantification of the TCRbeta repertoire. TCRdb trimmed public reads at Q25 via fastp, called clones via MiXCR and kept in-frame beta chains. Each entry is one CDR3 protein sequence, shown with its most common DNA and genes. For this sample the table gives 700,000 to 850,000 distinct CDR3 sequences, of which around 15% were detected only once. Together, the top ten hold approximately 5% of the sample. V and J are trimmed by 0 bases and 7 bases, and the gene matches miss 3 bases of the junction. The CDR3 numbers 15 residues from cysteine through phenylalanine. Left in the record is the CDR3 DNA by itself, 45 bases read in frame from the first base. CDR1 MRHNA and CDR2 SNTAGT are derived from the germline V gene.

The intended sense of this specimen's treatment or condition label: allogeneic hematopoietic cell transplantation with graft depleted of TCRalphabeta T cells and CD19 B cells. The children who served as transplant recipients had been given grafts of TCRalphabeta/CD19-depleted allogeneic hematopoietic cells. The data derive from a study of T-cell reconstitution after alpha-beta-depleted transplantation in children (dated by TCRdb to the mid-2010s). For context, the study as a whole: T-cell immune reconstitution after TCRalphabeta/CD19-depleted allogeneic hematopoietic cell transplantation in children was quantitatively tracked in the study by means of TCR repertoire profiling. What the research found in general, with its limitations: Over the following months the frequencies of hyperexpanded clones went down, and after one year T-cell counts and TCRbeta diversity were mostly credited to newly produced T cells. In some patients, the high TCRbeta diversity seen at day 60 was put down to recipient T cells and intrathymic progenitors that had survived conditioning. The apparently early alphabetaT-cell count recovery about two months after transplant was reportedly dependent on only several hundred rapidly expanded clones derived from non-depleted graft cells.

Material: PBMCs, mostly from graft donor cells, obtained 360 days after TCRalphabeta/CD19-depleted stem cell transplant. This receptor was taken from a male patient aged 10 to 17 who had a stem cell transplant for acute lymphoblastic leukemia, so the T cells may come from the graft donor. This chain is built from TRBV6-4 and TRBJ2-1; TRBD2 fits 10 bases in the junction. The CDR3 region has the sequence CASSDSGLASNEQFF. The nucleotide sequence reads TGTGCCAGCAGTGACTCGGGACTAGCGAGTAATGAGCAGTTCTTC.